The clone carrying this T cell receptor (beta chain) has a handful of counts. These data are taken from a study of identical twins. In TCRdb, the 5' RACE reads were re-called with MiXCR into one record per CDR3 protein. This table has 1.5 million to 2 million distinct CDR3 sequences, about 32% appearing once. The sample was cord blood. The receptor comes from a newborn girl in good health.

The CDR3 nucleotides are TGCGCCAGCAGCCAAGCCCCCGTATTCTACAATGAGCAGTTCTTC. Residues: CASSQAPVFYNEQFF. This chain uses TRBV4-1 with TRBJ2-1; no definite D call. CDR1 is MGHRA, CDR2 YSYEKL, per germline. Trimming took 1 base from V and 3 from J, leaving 10 bases between them. This CDR3 has 15 amino acids.